The present TCR beta chain was sequenced within a study of identical twins. The table lists this clonotype with many counts. Its target is unknown. TCRdb processed the 5' RACE reads anew with MiXCR; each CDR3 protein has one entry. The table lists about 890,000 distinct CDR3 sequences, approximately 13% of them singletons. After removal of 2 bases from V and 0 bases from J, the junction contained 5 bases not matched to a gene. The CDR3 totals 18 residues. Regarding the study as a whole: For out-of-frame alpha sequences shared by twins, low generation probability was in excess. Partly confounded zero-insertion analyses could result from invariant MAIT and iNKT cells.

Healthy Caucasian donors formed the entire cohort. In addition, the sample was reused for a study of yellow fever vaccine responses in identical twins. That report adds: A vaccine T cell response that seemed partly convergent and partly personalized was reported in twins.

The chain links TRBV12-3 or TRBV12-4 to TRBJ2-1; the match to TRBD2 covers 12 bases. Input material: PBMCs. The sequence derives from a woman aged 18-29 years in good health. CDR3 DNA: TGTGCCAGCAGTTTACTCCTAGCGGGGGGGAGCTCCTACAATGAGCAGTTCTTC. This codes for CASSLLLAGGSSYNEQFF.